Listed below are T cell receptor beta chains from one sample, sequenced in a study of shared clonotypes between healthy human individuals. Clones were read by immunoSEQ multiplex PCR, and TCRdb kept only the in-frame ones, dropping some. The repertoire has about 2.4 million clones, over 85% of them found once; the top ten carry roughly 0.36%. Sequencing was performed on naive CD4+ T cells from PBMCs. The receptors were sampled from a man between 18 and 29 years old in good health. Some clones in this sample may be carry-over from other donors' samples. Each CDR3 is given with its conserved first and last residue. The D gene is left open where the match is weak. Part of the rows lack a size; the others show once, few, many or a class for expanded clones.

j_call d_call v_call clone_size cdr3_nt cdr3_aa
TRBJ2-1 TRBD1 TRBV19 NA TGTGCCAGTAGTACGATACCGGGACAGGGGGCCGGTGAGCAGTTCTTC CASSTIPGQGAGEQFF
TRBJ1-3 TRBD1 TRBV29-1 NA TGCAGCGTAGCCAGGACAGGGGGCAGCCCAAGCTCTGGAAACACCATATATTTT CSVARTGGSPSSGNTIYF
TRBJ1-1 NA TRBV7-3 NA TGTGCCAGCAGCTTAAGGGGCAGGGGAACTGAAGCTTTCTTT CASSLRGRGTEAFF
TRBJ1-3 NA TRBV9 NA TGTGCCAGCAGCGCCGGAAACAGGGCCACAACTGGAAACACCATATATTTT CASSAGNRATTGNTIYF
TRBJ2-5 TRBD1 TRBV11-3 NA TGTGCCAGCAGCTACACAGGGGTGGAGACCCAGTACTTC CASSYTGVETQYF
TRBJ1-5 NA TRBV4-1 NA TGCGCCAGCAGCCATACACAGAGCAATCAGCCCCAGCATTTT CASSHTQSNQPQHF
TRBJ2-4 TRBD2 TRBV2 NA TGTGCCAGCAGTGCATTAGCGGGAGTTAGAAACATTCAGTACTTC CASSALAGVRNIQYF
TRBJ2-2 TRBD2 TRBV30 NA TGTGCCTGGAGGGGCTGGATTAGCGGGAGCGCGAACACCGGGGAGCTGTTTTTT CAWRGWISGSANTGELFF
TRBJ2-3 NA TRBV18 NA TGTGCCAGCTCACCGACGCCCGGCGGAACCCCCACAGATACGCAGTATTTT CASSPTPGGTPTDTQYF
TRBJ1-5 NA TRBV18 NA TGTGCCAGCTCACCATCGGGGGGCGATCAGCCCCAGCATTTT CASSPSGGDQPQHF
TRBJ1-4 NA TRBV11-2 NA TGTGCCAGCAGCCCACGGCGGGGAGGGGCAACTAATGAAAAACTGTTTTTT CASSPRRGGATNEKLFF
TRBJ2-7 NA TRBV5-1 NA TGCGCCAGCACCCCGGGGCACAGCCCCTACGAGCAGTACTTC CASTPGHSPYEQYF
TRBJ2-7 TRBD1 TRBV10-1 NA TGCGCCAGCGGGGGATCCGGGACAGGGGTCTCCTACGAGCAGTACTTC CASGGSGTGVSYEQYF
TRBJ1-2 TRBD1 TRBV29-1 NA TGCAGCGCCCAGGGGACAGCCATAGCTAACTATGGCTACACCTTC CSAQGTAIANYGYTF
TRBJ1-1 NA TRBV28 once TGTGCCAGCACCCCGTTCCCAGGAACTGAAGCTTTCTTT CASTPFPGTEAFF
TRBJ2-2 NA TRBV7-3 few TGTGCCAGCAGCCCCGCTCCGGGCCACACCGGGGAGCTGTTTTTT CASSPAPGHTGELFF
TRBJ2-1 NA TRBV7-2 NA TGTGCCAGCAGCTCCAGTAATGAGCAGTTCTTC CASSSSNEQFF
TRBJ2-3 NA TRBV28 NA TGTGCCAGCAGTTTATCGACCGGGTGGGATACGCAGTATTTT CASSLSTGWDTQYF
TRBJ2-3 TRBD2 TRBV7-8 NA TGTGCCAGCAGCCCTAGCGGGAGGGTTGGGGATACGCAGTATTTT CASSPSGRVGDTQYF
TRBJ2-7 NA TRBV20-1 NA TGCAGTGCTAGAGTATCCTACGAGCAGTACTTC CSARVSYEQYF
TRBJ2-1 TRBD2 TRBV2 NA TGTGCCAGTTGTACACTAGCGGAGTACAATGAGCAGTTCTTC CASCTLAEYNEQFF
TRBJ1-6 NA TRBV7-8 NA TGTGCCAGCAGCCCGGTGGCAGGGCTTTATCCACCCCTCCACTTT CASSPVAGLYPPLHF
TRBJ2-1 TRBD2 TRBV5-1 NA TGCGCCAGCAAGGAAAAGGACGGCCGGGTGGTAGCGGGAGGTTATGAGCAGTTCTTC CASKEKDGRVVAGGYEQFF
TRBJ2-6 NA TRBV27 NA TGTGCCAGAGGAACAGCTATCGGGGCCAACGTCCTGACTTTC CARGTAIGANVLTF
TRBJ2-3 TRBD2 TRBV6-1 NA TGTGCCAGCAGTGTAGCGGGAGCCCAGGAATATGCGCAGTATTTT CASSVAGAQEYAQYF
TRBJ2-7 NA TRBV19 NA TGTGCCAGCCCATTTCGTCTTGGCAGGTACCACGAGCAGTACTTC CASPFRLGRYHEQYF
TRBJ2-2 NA TRBV15 NA TGTGCCACCAGCAGAGACCTGCCAGGGGTGTATACCGGGGAGCTGTTTTTT CATSRDLPGVYTGELFF
TRBJ2-1 NA TRBV6-6 NA TGTGCCAGCAGTTACGCGAGTAATGAGCAGTTCTTC CASSYASNEQFF
TRBJ2-7 NA TRBV11-2 NA TGTGCCAGCAGCTTCCTCCCTGACGCGAACTACGAGCAGTACTTC CASSFLPDANYEQYF
TRBJ1-6 TRBD1 TRBV28 NA TGTGCCAGCAGTACCCGGGGGGCAGGGGGCGTACCCCTCCACTTT CASSTRGAGGVPLHF
TRBJ2-3 NA TRBV2 NA TGTGCCAGCTCGGCTATGGGGGGCTGGGCAGATACGCAGTATTTT CASSAMGGWADTQYF
TRBJ2-6 NA TRBV28 NA TGTGCCAGCAGCCCCTCTGGTTCTGGGGCCAACGTCCTGACTTTC CASSPSGSGANVLTF
TRBJ1-2 NA TRBV18 NA TGTGCCAGCTCACGGACTGCAATTAACTATGGCTACACCTTC CASSRTAINYGYTF
TRBJ2-1 NA TRBV5-1 NA TGCGCCAGCAGCTTGGAAGGAGGGTCGCCTAACAGGGAGCAGTTCTTC CASSLEGGSPNREQFF
TRBJ2-7 TRBD1 TRBV7-9 NA TGTGCCAGCAGCTTAGCTCAGGGGGCGCAAATCTACGAGCAGTACTTC CASSLAQGAQIYEQYF
TRBJ2-1 NA TRBV7-3 NA TGTGCCAGCAGCCTAGTCCCAGGGGCCGTCGGTGAGCAGTTCTTC CASSLVPGAVGEQFF
TRBJ2-7 TRBD1 TRBV28 NA TGTGCCAGCACCCTATCGCCGGGACAGGGGTACGAGCAGTACTTC CASTLSPGQGYEQYF
TRBJ2-1 TRBD1 TRBV28 NA TGTGCCAGTAGGACCGGGACAGGGGATTTGGGGCAGTTCTTC CASRTGTGDLGQFF
TRBJ1-4 NA TRBV9 NA TGTGCCAGCAGCGTAGATCAGGGGATTGGTGAAAAACTGTTTTTT CASSVDQGIGEKLFF
TRBJ2-3 NA TRBV5-4 NA TGTGCCAGCAGCTTGATCAGTAGCACAGATACGCAGTATTTT CASSLISSTDTQYF
TRBJ1-2 NA TRBV28 NA TGTGCCAGCAGTTTCTTAGGTTGGGACTCACGCTATGGCTACACCTTC CASSFLGWDSRYGYTF
TRBJ1-1 TRBD1 TRBV29-1 NA TGCAGCGTTGCGACAGGGCCTAACACTGAAGCTTTCTTT CSVATGPNTEAFF
TRBJ2-2 TRBD1 TRBV7-2 NA TGTGCCAGCAGCATCCGACAGGGACCGGGGGAGCTGTTTTTT CASSIRQGPGELFF
TRBJ1-1 NA TRBV29-1 few TGCAGCGTTGAAGCGGCGGGGGCTGAAGCTTTCTTT CSVEAAGAEAFF
TRBJ2-5 TRBD2 TRBV27 NA TGTGCCAGCAGTGGTACGGGGGGAGGGACCCAGTACTTC CASSGTGGGTQYF